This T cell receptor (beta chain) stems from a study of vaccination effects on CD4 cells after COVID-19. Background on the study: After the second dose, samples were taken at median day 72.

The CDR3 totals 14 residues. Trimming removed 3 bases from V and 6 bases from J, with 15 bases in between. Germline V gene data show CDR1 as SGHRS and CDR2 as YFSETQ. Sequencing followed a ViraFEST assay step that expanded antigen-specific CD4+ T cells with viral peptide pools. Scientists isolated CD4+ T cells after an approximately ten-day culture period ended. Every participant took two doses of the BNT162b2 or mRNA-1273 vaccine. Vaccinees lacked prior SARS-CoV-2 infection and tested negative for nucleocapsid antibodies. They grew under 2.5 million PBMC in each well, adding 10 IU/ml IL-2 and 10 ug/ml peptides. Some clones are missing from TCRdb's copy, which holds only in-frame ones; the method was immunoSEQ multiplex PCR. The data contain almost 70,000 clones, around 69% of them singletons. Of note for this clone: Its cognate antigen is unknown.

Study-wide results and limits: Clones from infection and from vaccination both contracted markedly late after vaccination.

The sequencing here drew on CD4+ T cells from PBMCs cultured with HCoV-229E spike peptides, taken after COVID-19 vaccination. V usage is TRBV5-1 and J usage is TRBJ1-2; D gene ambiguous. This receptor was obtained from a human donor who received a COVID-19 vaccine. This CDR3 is CASSSRDVGDGYTF. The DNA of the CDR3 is TGCGCCAGCAGCTCCCGGGATGTTGGGGATGGCTACACCTTC.